This TCR beta chain is from a study of blood T cell repertoires in COVID-19. Turning to the study itself: The United States, Italy and Spain were the sources of the acute and convalescent COVID-19 samples. PBMCs, B-cell-depleted T cells, or T cells were the source of the cDNA or gDNA that made up the material.

Germline assignment: CDR1 MNHNS and CDR2 SASEGT. The V end was cut by 2 bases, the J end by 3 bases, with 13 bases between. The CDR3 has 15 amino acids. TCRdb's table, derived via immunoSEQ multiplex PCR, lists solely in-frame clones and lacks some. Among 200,000 to 300,000 clones listed, approximately 83% were seen once. This clone was seen a few times. The rearrangement uses TRBV6-1 and TRBJ1-2, with D perhaps TRBD1 (6 bases). This clonotype was sampled from a human donor in a cohort sampled during active COVID-19. The sequenced material came from peripheral blood. The CDR3 DNA sequence: TGTGCCAGCAGTGAATTAGGCAGGGGCTACTATGGCTACACCTTC. This gives the protein CASSELGRGYYGYTF.